This passage covers 12 T cell receptor beta chains from one sample sequenced in a study of blood T cell repertoires in COVID-19. Here immunoSEQ multiplex PCR was the method, and the copy in TCRdb shows in-frame clones only, minus some. This repertoire shows 200,000 to 250,000 clones, around 90% found once; its top ten account for approximately 0.8%. Sequencing input: peripheral blood. These receptors were collected from a man younger than 40 with COVID-19, enrolled during active disease.

This chain joins TRBV6-5 and TRBJ1-6, with no clear D. CDR1 is MNHEY and CDR2 is SVGAGI in the germline V gene. The CDR3 is 16 amino acids. Trimming shortened V by 0 bases and J by 5 bases, and 11 bases separated the two germline ends. The CDR3 protein is CASSYSLAGNNSPLHF. CDR3 DNA sequence: TGTGCCAGCAGTTACTCGCTGGCAGGAAATAATTCACCCCTCCACTTT.

CDR3 sequence reads: CASSAQTGTGIIRFGEQYF. CDR3 nucleotide sequence: TGCGCCAGCAGCGCCCAGACCGGGACAGGGATTATCAGGTTTGGCGAGCAGTACTTC. The rearrangement links TRBV4-1 to TRBJ2-7; 9 bases line up with TRBD1. The CDR3 is 19 amino acids. Germline-derived CDR1 and CDR2 are MGHRA and YSYEKL. V gave up 5 bases and J gave up 6 bases; unmatched junction bases: 23.

The rearrangement uses TRBV6-6 and TRBJ1-2; possible D gene TRBD1, 6 bases. The CDR3 spans 14 residues. The ends were cut back, 2 bases at V and 8 bases at J, with 15 bases in the middle. The germline CDR1 and CDR2 sequences are MNHNY and SVGAGI (reference sequence). The CDR3 DNA sequence: TGTGCCAGCAGTTACGGGACAAAAGCCGGGGGCTACACCTTC. It is translated as CASSYGTKAGGYTF.

The chain has TRBV5-1 and TRBJ2-5; possibly TRBD1 for D (5 bases). Germline loops: CDR1 SGHRS, CDR2 YFSETQ. This CDR3 has 15 residues. V was pared by 2 bases and J by 1 base, with 12 bases between. The CDR3 here is CASSFLAGSQETQYF. The DNA for the CDR3 is TGCGCCAGCAGCTTCTTGGCAGGGTCCCAAGAGACCCAGTACTTC.

The V call is TRBV4-2, the J call TRBJ2-7; TRBD2 aligns across 10 bases. CDR1 and CDR2 (germline): LGHNA, YNFKEQ. The CDR3 covers 17 residues. V lost 4 bases to trimming and J lost 0 bases; unmatched junction nucleotides: 9. CDR3 in DNA: TGTGCCAGCAGCCCGGGGACTAGCGTCCTTAGCTCCTACGAGCAGTACTTC. Protein sequence: CASSPGTSVLSSYEQYF.

This chain uses TRBV7-9 with TRBJ1-2; D might be TRBD1 (5 bases). Germline assignment: CDR1 SEHNR and CDR2 FQNEAQ (reference sequence). This CDR3 has 15 residues. The V end was cut by 3 bases, the J end by 7 bases, with 18 bases between. CDR3 nucleotides: TGTGCCAGCAGCTTTGGAACCCCCAGGGCAGTTGGCTACACCTTC. As protein: CASSFGTPRAVGYTF.

V usage is TRBV2 and J usage is TRBJ1-3, with a weak D call TRBD1 (5 bases). Germline CDR1 reads SNHLY; CDR2 reads FYNNEI. The CDR3 length is 13 residues. V lost 7 bases and J 6 bases, leaving 13 bases between the germline ends. For the CDR3, the DNA is TGTGCCAGCAAGCAAGGGGTGGAAAACACCATATATTTT. Translating gives CASKQGVENTIYF.

The chain has TRBV19 and TRBJ1-2; D is ambiguous. V lost 1 base to trimming and J lost 3 bases, with 9 bases between them. The CDR3 totals 14 residues. In germline, CDR1 is LNHDA, CDR2 SQIVND (reference sequence). CDR3 sequence reads: CASSIGPQYYGYTF. In nucleotides, the CDR3 is TGTGCCAGTAGTATAGGTCCGCAGTACTATGGCTACACCTTC. The whole variable domain, filled in from reference TRBV19 and TRBJ1-2, reads DGGITQSPKYLFRKEGQNVTLSCEQNLNHDAMYWYRQDPGQGLRLIYYSQIVNDFQKGDIAEGYSVSREKKESFPLTVTSAQKNPTAFYLCASSIGPQYYGYTFGSGTRLTVV.

This chain links TRBV19 with TRBJ2-3, with TRBD2 matching 9 bases. Trimming cost V 5 bases and J 7 bases; bases outside gene matches: 7. This CDR3 is built from 14 residues. The germline V gene has CDR1 LNHDA and CDR2 SQIVND (reference sequence). The CDR3 loop reads CASSSASGANTQYF. The DNA for the CDR3 is TGTGCCAGTAGTTCGGCTAGCGGGGCTAATACGCAGTATTTT.

Written as DNA, the CDR3 is TGTGCCAGCAGCCCAAAACCAGGGGTAGCTAATGAAAAACTGTTTTTT. Amino acids: CASSPKPGVANEKLFF. V and J are TRBV25-1 and TRBJ1-4; tentative D call: TRBD1 (6 bases). CDR3 length: 16 amino acids. Trimming removed 6 bases from V and 3 bases from J, with 17 bases in between. Germline V gives CDR1 MGHDK, CDR2 SYGVNS. The full variable domain, in which reference TRBV25-1 and TRBJ1-4 provide the parts outside the CDR3, is EADIYQTPRYLVIGTGKKITLECSQTMGHDKMYWYQQDPGMELHLIHYSYGVNSTEKGDLSSESTVSRIRTEHFPLTLESARPSHTSQYLCASSPKPGVANEKLFFGSGTQLSVL.

The V gene is TRBV6-1, the J gene TRBJ1-5, with TRBD1 matching over 7 bases. V lost 0 bases, J lost 4 bases, and 3 bases stayed unmatched. The CDR3 sequence is 15 residues long. The germline V gene has CDR1 MNHNS and CDR2 SASEGT. CDR3 residues: CASSEAGTVNQPQHF. CDR3 nucleotides: TGTGCCAGCAGTGAAGCAGGGACAGTTAATCAGCCCCAGCATTTT.

V is TRBV7-9 and J is TRBJ2-5, with 10 bases aligning to TRBD1. With V trimmed by 5 bases and J by 4 bases, 7 bases remained unmatched. CDR3 length equals 15 residues. The germline V gene encodes CDR1 SEHNR and CDR2 FQNEAQ (reference sequence). This CDR3 is CASSPDRGLSETQYF. CDR3 sequence (DNA): TGTGCCAGCAGCCCTGACAGGGGGCTATCAGAGACCCAGTACTTC. The whole variable domain, filled in from reference TRBV7-9 and TRBJ2-5, reads DTGVSQNPRHKITKRGQNVTFRCDPISEHNRLYWYRQTLGQGPEFLTYFQNEAQLEKSRLLSDRFSAERPKGSFSTLEIQRTEQGDSAMYLCASSPDRGLSETQYFGPGTRLLVL.